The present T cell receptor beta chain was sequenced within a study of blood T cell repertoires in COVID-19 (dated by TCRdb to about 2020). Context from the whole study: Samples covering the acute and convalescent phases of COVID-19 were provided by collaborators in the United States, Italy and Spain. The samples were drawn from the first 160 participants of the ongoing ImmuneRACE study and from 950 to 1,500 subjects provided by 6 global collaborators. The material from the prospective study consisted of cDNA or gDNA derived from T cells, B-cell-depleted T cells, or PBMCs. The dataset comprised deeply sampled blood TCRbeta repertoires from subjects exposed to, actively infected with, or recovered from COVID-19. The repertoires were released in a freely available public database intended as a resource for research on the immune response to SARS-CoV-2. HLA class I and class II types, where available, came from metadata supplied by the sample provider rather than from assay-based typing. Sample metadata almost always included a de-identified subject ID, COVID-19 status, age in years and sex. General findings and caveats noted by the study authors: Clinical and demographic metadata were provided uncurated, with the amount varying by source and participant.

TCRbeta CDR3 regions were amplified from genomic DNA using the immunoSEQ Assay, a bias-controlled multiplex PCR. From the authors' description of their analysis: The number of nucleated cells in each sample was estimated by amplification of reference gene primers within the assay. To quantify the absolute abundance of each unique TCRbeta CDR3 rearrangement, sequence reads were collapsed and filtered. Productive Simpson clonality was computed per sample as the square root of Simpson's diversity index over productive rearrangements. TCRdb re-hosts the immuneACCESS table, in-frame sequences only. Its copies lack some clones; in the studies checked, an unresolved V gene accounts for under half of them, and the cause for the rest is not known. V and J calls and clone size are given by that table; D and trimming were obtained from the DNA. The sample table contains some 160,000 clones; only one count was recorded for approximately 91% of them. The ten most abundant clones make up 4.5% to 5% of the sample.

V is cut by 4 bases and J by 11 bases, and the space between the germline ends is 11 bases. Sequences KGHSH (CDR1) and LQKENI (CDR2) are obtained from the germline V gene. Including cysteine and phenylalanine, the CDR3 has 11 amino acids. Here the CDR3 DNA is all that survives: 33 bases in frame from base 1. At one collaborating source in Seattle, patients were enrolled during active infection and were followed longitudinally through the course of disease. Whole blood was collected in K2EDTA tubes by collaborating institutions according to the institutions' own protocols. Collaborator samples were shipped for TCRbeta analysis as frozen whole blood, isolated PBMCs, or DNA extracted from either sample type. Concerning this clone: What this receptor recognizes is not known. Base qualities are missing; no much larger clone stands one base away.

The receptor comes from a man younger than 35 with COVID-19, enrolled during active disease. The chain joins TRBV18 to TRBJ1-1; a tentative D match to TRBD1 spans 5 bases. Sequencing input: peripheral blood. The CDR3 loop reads CASSLPGPAFF. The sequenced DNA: TGTGCCAGCTCACTCCCAGGGCCGGCTTTCTTT.